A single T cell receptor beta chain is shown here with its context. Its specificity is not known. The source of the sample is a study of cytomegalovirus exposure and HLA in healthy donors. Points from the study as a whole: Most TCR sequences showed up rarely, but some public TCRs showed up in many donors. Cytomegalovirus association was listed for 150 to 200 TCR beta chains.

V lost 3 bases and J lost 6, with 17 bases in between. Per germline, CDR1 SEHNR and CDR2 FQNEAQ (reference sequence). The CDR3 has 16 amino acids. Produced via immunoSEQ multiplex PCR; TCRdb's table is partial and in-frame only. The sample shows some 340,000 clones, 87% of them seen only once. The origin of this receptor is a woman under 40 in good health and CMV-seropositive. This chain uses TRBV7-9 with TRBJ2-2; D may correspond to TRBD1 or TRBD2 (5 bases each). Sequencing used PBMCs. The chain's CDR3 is CASSFLARESAGELFF. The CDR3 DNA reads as TGTGCCAGCAGCTTCCTAGCCAGGGAGTCCGCCGGGGAGCTGTTTTTT.